Presented here are 24 T cell receptor beta chains from one specimen sequenced in a study of Graves' ophthalmopathy and Graves' hyperthyroidism. For repertoire sequencing, the TCR beta CDR3 regions were amplified from RNA transcripts. The first round was an RT-PCR with HTBI primers, and the second round was a multiplex PCR. TCRdb reprocessed the multiplex PCR reads via MiXCR and lists one record per CDR3 protein. The profile shows about 500,000 distinct CDR3 sequences, about an eighth of them singletons. Sequencing input: blood. The receptors derive from a woman between 25 and 40 years old with Graves' ophthalmopathy.

In this sample, this clonotype turned up a few times. This rearrangement joins TRBV20-1 to TRBJ2-5; D gene ambiguous. V was pared by 0 bases and J by 4 bases, with 15 bases between. CDR1 DFQATT and CDR2 SNEGSKA come from the germline V gene (reference sequence). The CDR3 is 15 amino acids. The CDR3 DNA reads as TGCAGTGCTAGAGATGCCGCGAGGCCTGGAGAGACCCAGTACTTC. It specifies CSARDAARPGETQYF.

Ten or more counts support this clonotype. The chain recombines TRBV6-2 or TRBV6-3 with TRBJ1-5; 9 positions match TRBD1. The CDR3 length is 17 residues. Losses at the gene ends were 0 bases for V and 1 base for J; bases not matched to a gene: 4. Germline V gene lookup returns CDR1 MNHEY and CDR2 SVGEGT. CDR3 coding DNA: TGTGCCAGCAGTTACTCAGGACAGGGGATGAGCAATCAGCCCCAGCATTTT. Translated: CASSYSGQGMSNQPQHF.

This clonotype was picked up many times. J is TRBJ1-1 and V is TRBV2, with D perhaps TRBD1 (5 bases). The germline V and J ends were trimmed by 5 bases and 4 bases, with 20 bases remaining between them. Germline values: CDR1 SNHLY, CDR2 FYNNEI. The CDR3 length is 16 residues. The CDR3 region has the DNA TGTGCCAGCAGTTCGGCCCGGGGGTGGGAAGGCACTGAAGCTTTCTTT. This gives the protein CASSSARGWEGTEAFF.

Ten or more counts support this clonotype. The chain is built from TRBV6-7 and TRBJ1-5; D remains unclear. TRBV6-7 has ORF status, its function being uncertain. This CDR3 has 15 residues. V lost 6 bases to trimming and J lost 0 bases, with 12 bases between them. CDR3 DNA sequence: TGTGCCAGCAGGTCGCAGAGATATAGCAATCAGCCCCAGCATTTT. Its translation is CASRSQRYSNQPQHF.

The chain links TRBV20-1 to TRBJ1-6; D is unresolved. Deletions cut 3 bases from V and 0 bases from J, with 9 bases between. The CDR3 totals 15 residues. CDR1 is DFQATT and CDR2 is SNEGSKA in the germline V gene (reference sequence). The CDR3: CSASPPSSYNSPLHF. CDR3 coding DNA: TGCAGTGCTAGTCCCCCGAGCTCCTATAATTCACCCCTCCACTTT.

The chain uses TRBV6-1 and TRBJ2-7; 7 bases match TRBD2. Looked up from germline, CDR1 is MNHNS and CDR2 is SASEGT. V trimming: 11 bases; J trimming: 3 bases; junction bases outside the gene matches: 7. The CDR3 runs 12 residues. The CDR3 region has the DNA TGTGCCGGGGGGGTGAATCTCTACGAGCAGTACTTC. Its translation: CAGGVNLYEQYF.

This clonotype was counted ten times or more. The chain has TRBV12-3 or TRBV12-4 and TRBJ2-5; D perhaps matches TRBD1 (5 bases). Deletions cut 7 bases from V and 2 bases from J, with 5 bases between. The CDR3 is made up of 11 amino acids. As DNA, the CDR3 is TGTGCCAGCAAGGGGCAAGAGACCCAGTACTTC. Its protein product is CASKGQETQYF.

This clonotype was picked up many times. The chain is built from TRBV5-1 and TRBJ2-4; tentative D call: TRBD1 (6 bases). Trimming removed 4 bases at V and 7 bases at J, with 18 bases between. Germline loops: CDR1 SGHRS, CDR2 YFSETQ. This CDR3 comprises 15 residues. CDR3: CASSGGQSSGNIQYF. CDR3 bases: TGCGCCAGCAGCGGAGGACAGTCTTCGGGGAACATTCAGTACTTC.

This clonotype has at least ten counts. The V and J genes are TRBV6-1 and TRBJ1-1; D possibly corresponds to TRBD1 (5 bases). V lost 4 bases to trimming and J lost 4 bases, with 13 bases between them. The CDR3 length is 14 residues. Germline-derived CDR1 and CDR2 are MNHNS and SASEGT. CDR3 in DNA: TGTGCCAGCAGTGCACAGGTCGAGGGCACTGAAGCTTTCTTT. Its protein product is CASSAQVEGTEAFF.

V and J are TRBV13 and TRBJ1-1; no reliable D call. Trimming cost V 5 bases and J 0 bases, with 13 bases left between them. The CDR3 spans 15 residues. Germline assignment: CDR1 PRHDT and CDR2 FYEKMQ (reference sequence). CDR3 amino acids: CASSPNPPVNTEAFF. DNA for the CDR3: TGTGCCAGCAGCCCAAACCCTCCAGTGAACACTGAAGCTTTCTTT.

This clonotype showed up many times. The chain joins TRBV11-1 to TRBJ1-1; D might be TRBD1 (5 bases). CDR1 SGHAT and CDR2 FQDESV come from the germline V gene (reference sequence). This CDR3 region has 16 residues. Trimming shortened V by 1 base and J by 0 bases, and 12 bases separated the two germline ends. The CDR3 nucleotides read TGTGCCAGCAGCTTAGGAGTGGGGGGACTGAACACTGAAGCTTTCTTT. Translating it yields CASSLGVGGLNTEAFF.

Ten or more counts support this clonotype. The CDR3 sequence: CSARDRDPSNTIYF. The CDR3 nucleotides read TGCAGTGCTAGAGATCGGGACCCAAGTAACACCATATATTTT. The rearrangement links TRBV20-1 to TRBJ1-3, with D maybe TRBD1 (5 bases). Germline V lookup: CDR1 DFQATT, CDR2 SNEGSKA (reference sequence). The germline V and J ends were trimmed by 0 bases and 7 bases, with 13 bases remaining between them. CDR3 length equals 14 residues.

This clonotype was seen repeatedly, ten times or more. The chain is built from TRBV29-1 and TRBJ2-2; maybe TRBD2 (5 bases). The CDR3 spans 12 residues. CDR1 is SQVTM, CDR2 ANQGSEA, per germline. V lost 6 bases and J lost 2, with 7 bases in between. This CDR3 reads CSVRGNTGELFF. The CDR3 DNA follows: TGCAGCGTCCGGGGTAACACCGGGGAGCTGTTTTTT.

This clonotype was seen at least ten times. CDR3 residues: CASSQRTSGPSSYEQYF. As DNA, the CDR3 is TGCGCCAGCAGCCAACGGACTAGCGGGCCCAGCTCCTACGAGCAGTACTTC. The chain joins TRBV4-1 to TRBJ2-7, with 11 bases lining up with TRBD2. This CDR3 contains 17 residues. The ends lost 2 bases at V and 0 bases at J; junction bases unmatched: 6. Germline V gene sequence: CDR1 MGHRA, CDR2 YSYEKL.

This clonotype was seen more than once but under ten times. The chain combines TRBV9 with TRBJ2-6; D call uncertain. The germline V gene encodes CDR1 SGDLS and CDR2 YYNGEE. V was shortened by 4 bases and J by 0 bases, with 11 bases between the two germline ends. The CDR3 loop spans 16 amino acids. CDR3: CASSPWTASGANVLTF. The CDR3 nucleotides read TGTGCCAGCAGCCCCTGGACGGCCTCTGGGGCCAACGTCCTGACTTTC.

This clonotype was picked up many times. The V call is TRBV20-1, the J call TRBJ1-1; D uncertain. CDR1 is DFQATT and CDR2 is SNEGSKA in the germline V gene (reference sequence). This CDR3 is built from 13 residues. V was trimmed by 1 base and J by 1 base, leaving 7 bases between them. CDR3 nucleotide sequence: TGCAGTGCTAGAGTTGTCCCGAACACTGAAGCTTTCTTT. Translation gives CSARVVPNTEAFF.

A remark on this clonotype: A much larger clone sits a single nucleotide away, making a read error possible. This rearrangement joins TRBV12-3 or TRBV12-4 to TRBJ2-7; TRBD2 matches 10 bases. The length of the CDR3 is 21 residues. The V gene end was trimmed by 2 bases and the J gene end by 0 bases; junction bases not matched to a gene: 19. The DNA of the CDR3 is TGTGCCAGCAGTTTACTGGGTTTCAATTGGGCTAGCGGGGGCTACTCCTACGAGCAGTACGTC. Its translation: CASSLLGFNWASGGYSYEQYV.

The sample holds a few counts of this clonotype. This CDR3 is CAWKWSMNTEAFF. The DNA for the CDR3 is TGTGCCTGGAAGTGGTCCATGAACACTGAAGCTTTCTTT. The chain links TRBV30 to TRBJ1-1, with D hard to call. The CDR3 loop spans 13 amino acids. The V gene lost 4 bases and the J gene lost 0 bases, with 9 bases spanning the gap. The germline gives CDR1 GTSNPN, CDR2 SVGIG (reference sequence).

In this sample, this clonotype turned up many times. The chain recombines TRBV19 with TRBJ1-5, with D unclear. CDR1 is LNHDA and CDR2 is SQIVND in the germline V gene (reference sequence). The CDR3 runs to 16 residues. Trimming stripped 2 bases from V and 0 bases from J, with 11 bases between. DNA for the CDR3: TGTGCCAGTAGTATACGTGGGTACGATAGCAATCAGCCCCAGCATTTT. This gives the protein CASSIRGYDSNQPQHF.

This clonotype was observed at least ten times. The chain couples TRBV12-3 or TRBV12-4 to TRBJ1-2; D ambiguous. The CDR3 runs to 16 residues. The ends were cut back, 6 bases at V and 3 bases at J, with 20 bases in the middle. The CDR3 sequence: CASSGPGRSGYYGYTF. For the CDR3, the DNA is TGTGCCAGCAGCGGCCCGGGTAGGAGTGGGTACTATGGCTACACCTTC.

This clonotype was picked up one time. V usage is TRBV29-1 and J usage is TRBJ2-2, with D possibly TRBD2 on 6 matching bases. The V and J ends lost 7 bases and 3 bases respectively, with 15 bases between them. CDR3 size: 14 residues. Germline V gives CDR1 SQVTM, CDR2 ANQGSEA. The CDR3 region has the DNA TGCAGCGCACTCGCGGGACGCCACACCGGGGAGCTGTTTTTT. Translated, it gives CSALAGRHTGELFF.

This chain connects TRBV5-6 to TRBJ2-2; weak D call: TRBD2 (6 bases). CDR1 is SGHDT and CDR2 is YYEEEE in the germline V gene. The CDR3 is 14 residues long. V was trimmed by 3 bases and J by 3 bases, leaving 9 bases between them. The CDR3 coding sequence is TGTGCCAGCAGCTCTGGGGGGTACACCGGGGAGCTGTTTTTT. Translating it yields CASSSGGYTGELFF. The full variable domain, rest sourced from reference TRBV5-6 and TRBJ2-2, is DAGVTQSPTHLIKTRGQQVTLRCSPKSGHDTVSWYQQALGQGPQFIFQYYEEEERQRGNFPDRFSGHQFPNYSSELNVNALLLGDSALYLCASSSGGYTGELFFGEGSRLTVL.

This clonotype was observed many times. The junction departs from germline at one end; a sequencing error may be responsible. CDR3 nucleotides: TGTGCCAGCAGCTTATCTAGGGGCGCTGAAGCTTTCTTT. Its translation is CASSLSRGAEAFF. V usage is TRBV27 and J usage is TRBJ1-1, with D possibly being TRBD1 (5 bases). This CDR3 contains 13 residues. Per the germline V gene, CDR1 is MNHEY and CDR2 is SMNVEV (reference sequence).

The DNA for the CDR3 is TGTGCCTGGACGAGACAGGGACACGGCTACACCTTC. It is translated as CAWTRQGHGYTF. J is TRBJ1-2 and V is TRBV30; 7 positions agree with TRBD1. CDR1 is GTSNPN, CDR2 SVGIG, per germline (reference sequence). V was pared by 4 bases and J by 8 bases, with 7 bases of the junction left unmatched. The length of the CDR3 is 12 residues.